Below are 22 T cell receptor beta chains sequenced from a single sample in a study of response to subunit inactivated influenza vaccine. Each CDR3 protein gets one entry after TCRdb re-called the RT-PCR reads with MiXCR. The repertoire includes about 580,000 distinct CDR3 sequences, around 15% of them detected once, and around 10% sits in the top ten. This material consisted of PBMCs from blood, taken 12 days after vaccination. The source of these receptors is a man aged 45-65 years who received an inactivated influenza vaccine.

The chain is built from TRBV4-3 and TRBJ2-7; either TRBD1 or TRBD2 may supply D (5 bases each). The V gene lost 4 bases and the J gene lost 6 bases, with 10 bases spanning the gap. This CDR3 has 12 amino acids. Germline CDR1 is LGHNA and CDR2 is YSLEER. CDR3 in DNA: TGCGCCAGCAGCCGAACTAGGGGCGAGCAGTACTTC. Amino acid sequence: CASSRTRGEQYF.

The chain recombines TRBV7-9 with TRBJ2-5; D perhaps matches TRBD2 (6 bases). Germline CDR1 and CDR2: SEHNR and FQNEAQ (reference sequence). The CDR3 spans 14 residues. Between the trimmed V and J ends, which lost 3 bases and 4 bases, there was a span of 12 bases. CDR3 nucleotides: TGTGCCAGCAGCTTCCTGACTAGTGGAGAGACCCAGTACTTC. Amino acids: CASSFLTSGETQYF.

This clonotype was observed a few times. This CDR3 is CAISPGTSGIEQYF. DNA for the CDR3: TGTGCCATCAGCCCCGGGACTAGCGGGATCGAGCAGTACTTC. The rearrangement joins TRBV10-3 to TRBJ2-7; 13 nucleotides agree with TRBD2. CDR3 length: 14 amino acids. Germline V lookup: CDR1 ENHRY, CDR2 SYGVKD. J lost 6 bases, V lost 6 bases, and 5 bases had no gene match.

The J gene is TRBJ2-2, the V gene TRBV28, with 9 bases matching TRBD2. In germline, CDR1 is MDHEN, CDR2 SYDVKM. The V and J ends lost 5 bases and 7 bases, in that order; junction bases with no gene match: 8. This CDR3 has 15 amino acids. This CDR3 is CASSGVAGVSGELFF. CDR3 in DNA: TGTGCCAGCAGTGGGGTAGCGGGAGTCAGCGGGGAGCTGTTTTTT.

This clonotype was found a few times. The chain carries TRBV27 and TRBJ2-1; D gene uncertain. This CDR3 has 16 residues. Germline V lookup: CDR1 MNHEY, CDR2 SMNVEV (reference sequence). V lost 1 base and J lost 2, with 12 bases in between. This chain's CDR3 is CASSLLVSSAYNEQFF. CDR3 sequence (DNA): TGTGCCAGCAGTTTATTAGTCTCCAGCGCCTACAATGAGCAGTTCTTC.

In its sample, this clonotype was seen many times. This chain uses TRBV24-1 with TRBJ2-3; no reliable D call. This CDR3 has 12 residues. The V end lost 4 bases, the J end lost 6 bases, and 7 bases lay between the germline ends. Germline V lookup: CDR1 KGHDR, CDR2 SFDVKD. The CDR3 region is CATSDHHDTQYF. CDR3 coding DNA: TGTGCCACCAGTGACCATCACGATACGCAGTATTTT.

Ten or more counts support this clonotype. The chain uses TRBV5-1 and TRBJ2-1, with TRBD2 matching over 7 bases. In germline, CDR1 is SGHRS, CDR2 YFSETQ. After removal of 4 bases from V and 6 bases from J, the junction contained 10 bases not matched to a gene. The CDR3 has 15 residues. CDR3 bases: TGCGCCAGCAGCCAAGGGACTACCCTTGGCAATGAGCAGTTCTTC. Amino acid sequence: CASSQGTTLGNEQFF.

As regards this clonotype: A read error may produce the germline difference seen at one junction end. This sequence joins TRBV19 and TRBJ1-1; a weak D match, TRBD1 (5 bases). The CDR3 loop spans 14 amino acids. Germline lookup yields CDR1 LNHDA and CDR2 SQIVND (reference sequence). Here the CDR3 reads CASRRGGMNTEAFF. Here the CDR3 DNA reads TGTGCCAGTCGAAGGGGCGGGATGAATACTGAAGCTTTCTTT.

The chain uses TRBV28 and TRBJ2-7, with 8 positions matching TRBD2. Per the germline V gene, CDR1 is MDHEN and CDR2 is SYDVKM. The CDR3 is 15 amino acids. The trim removed 4 bases at V and 3 bases at J, leaving 8 bases unmatched. CDR3 coding DNA: TGTGCCAGCAGTTCACGGATAGCGGGAAACTACGAGCAGTACTTC. It translates to CASSSRIAGNYEQYF. Looking up the rest from reference TRBV28 and TRBJ2-7 gives the full variable domain: DVKVTQSSRYLVKRTGEKVFLECVQDMDHENMFWYRQDPGLGLRLIYFSYDVKMKEKGDIPEGYSVSREKKERFSLILESASTNQTSMYLCASSSRIAGNYEQYFGPGTRLTVT.

V usage is TRBV20-1 and J usage is TRBJ2-2; 13 positions agree with TRBD2. The trim removed 2 bases at V and 7 bases at J, leaving 7 bases unmatched. Germline values: CDR1 DFQATT, CDR2 SNEGSKA (reference sequence). The CDR3 has 16 amino acids. The CDR3 DNA reads as TGCAGTGCTAGATCTGGACTAGCGGGAGAGGTCGGGGAGCTGTTTTTT. Translation gives CSARSGLAGEVGELFF.

This clonotype came up a few times. The chain combines TRBV29-1 with TRBJ2-2, with D possibly TRBD2 on 6 matching bases. Per germline, CDR1 SQVTM and CDR2 ANQGSEA. V gave up 7 bases and J gave up 7 bases, with 13 bases separating them. This CDR3 has 12 amino acids. The CDR3 reads CSARLVIGELFF. The CDR3 DNA reads TGCAGCGCCAGACTAGTGATCGGGGAGCTGTTTTTT.

This clonotype was seen a few times. V and J are TRBV6-2 or TRBV6-3 and TRBJ2-1; D is perhaps TRBD1 (5 bases). This CDR3 contains 15 residues. Germline V CDR1 and CDR2: MNHEY, SVGEGT. V was trimmed by 1 base and J by 5 bases, leaving 12 bases between them. The CDR3 DNA sequence: TGTGCCAGCAGTTACTGGGCTAGGGGTGACAATGAGCAGTTCTTC. It codes for CASSYWARGDNEQFF.

The chain links TRBV28 to TRBJ2-7; D uncertain. Per the germline V gene, CDR1 is MDHEN and CDR2 is SYDVKM. CDR3 length: 11 residues. The V gene lost 6 bases and the J gene lost 6 bases, with 9 bases spanning the gap. Here the CDR3 DNA reads TGTGCCAGCAGGAGCTTAACCGAGCAGTACTTC. Translation: CASRSLTEQYF.

This clonotype was counted only a few times. This chain joins TRBV10-3 and TRBJ2-7, with 12 bases aligning to TRBD2. Looked up from germline, CDR1 is ENHRY and CDR2 is SYGVKD. The CDR3 has 16 residues. The trim removed 6 bases at V and 4 bases at J, leaving 10 bases unmatched. CDR3 amino acids: CAIRVGLAGGGYEQYF. The CDR3 nucleotides are TGTGCCATCAGGGTCGGGCTAGCGGGAGGGGGATACGAGCAGTACTTC.

This clonotype occurred once. The rearrangement uses TRBV10-2 and TRBJ1-1; 12 bases fit TRBD1. Losses at the gene ends were 7 bases for V and 0 bases for J; bases not matched to a gene: 6. This CDR3 has 16 residues. Germline V gene sequence: CDR1 WSHSY, CDR2 SAAADI. The CDR3 bases are TGCGCCAGCACCTGGGACAGGGGGCACCTGAACACTGAAGCTTTCTTT. Encoded protein: CASTWDRGHLNTEAFF.

This clonotype was recorded a few times. The CDR3 spells CASSQDIGGNQPQHF. The DNA for the CDR3 is TGCGCCAGCAGCCAAGATATCGGGGGCAATCAGCCCCAGCATTTT. The chain links TRBV4-1 to TRBJ1-5; D gene uncertain. This CDR3 is built from 15 residues. Looked up from germline, CDR1 is MGHRA and CDR2 is YSYEKL. The V and J ends lost 0 bases and 2 bases respectively, with 8 bases between them.

Many counts were recorded for this clonotype. This chain links TRBV12-3 or TRBV12-4 with TRBJ2-7; D call uncertain. The V gene lost 2 bases and the J gene lost 4 bases, with 9 bases spanning the gap. This CDR3 comprises 13 residues. The CDR3, as DNA: TGTGCCAGCAGTTTAAACGGACGGTACGAGCAGTACTTC. It specifies CASSLNGRYEQYF.

This clonotype was counted a single time. This rearrangement joins TRBV12-3 or TRBV12-4 to TRBJ2-3; D remains ambiguous. The CDR3 has 14 residues. Trimming removed 3 bases from V and 0 bases from J, with 7 bases in between. CDR3 loop: CASSFPTSTDTQYF. The CDR3 nucleotides are TGTGCCAGCAGTTTCCCTACTAGCACAGATACGCAGTATTTT.

This chain links TRBV18 with TRBJ2-3; TRBD2 matches 7 bases. Looked up from germline, CDR1 is KGHSH and CDR2 is LQKENI. CDR3 size: 17 residues. V shed 0 bases and J 2 bases; nucleotides not matched to a gene: 8. CDR3: CASSPPAGVDLTDTQYF. The CDR3 nucleotides are TGTGCCAGCTCACCACCGGCGGGGGTCGATCTCACAGATACGCAGTATTTT. Together with reference TRBV18 and TRBJ2-3, the CDR3 gives the full variable domain: NAGVMQNPRHLVRRRGQEARLRCSPMKGHSHVYWYRQLPEEGLKFMVYLQKENIIDESGMPKERFSAEFPKEGPSILRIQQVVRGDSAAYFCASSPPAGVDLTDTQYFGPGTRLTVL.

The chain employs TRBV4-2 and TRBJ2-1; the match to TRBD2 covers 8 bases. The V segment lost 3 bases and the J segment 8 bases; nucleotides outside the gene matches: 9. Germline loops: CDR1 LGHNA, CDR2 YNFKEQ. The CDR3 loop spans 15 amino acids. CDR3 amino acids: CASSQTGTRTHEQFF. In DNA form, the CDR3 reads TGTGCCAGCAGCCAGACCGGGACTAGGACCCATGAGCAGTTCTTC.

This clonotype was seen many times. The genes are TRBV5-1 and TRBJ2-5; 8 bases line up with TRBD2. The V segment lost 0 bases and the J segment 6 bases; nucleotides outside the gene matches: 22. Germline values: CDR1 SGHRS, CDR2 YFSETQ. CDR3 length: 20 amino acids. The CDR3 here is CASSLAPPLGGGSGRKTQYF. The CDR3, as DNA: TGCGCCAGCAGCTTGGCCCCCCCTCTTGGCGGGGGGTCTGGAAGGAAGACCCAGTACTTC. Together with reference TRBV5-1 and TRBJ2-5, the CDR3 gives the full variable domain: KAGVTQTPRYLIKTRGQQVTLSCSPISGHRSVSWYQQTPGQGLQFLFEYFSETQRNKGNFPGRFSGRQFSNSRSEMNVSTLELGDSALYLCASSLAPPLGGGSGRKTQYFGPGTRLLVL.

This clonotype has only a few counts. CDR3 DNA: TGTGCCAGCAGCCGTAAACCGCCGAACACCGGGGAGCTGTTTTTT. This translates into CASSRKPPNTGELFF. The chain recombines TRBV14 with TRBJ2-2; D is unclear. The germline V gene has CDR1 SGHDN and CDR2 FVKESK. This CDR3 has 15 amino acids. With 4 bases removed from V and 0 bases from J, the gap between germline ends came to 9 bases. Based on the CDR3 plus reference TRBV14 and TRBJ2-2, the full variable domain is EAGVTQFPSHSVIEKGQTVTLRCDPISGHDNLYWYRRVMGKEIKFLLHFVKESKQDESGMPNNRFLAERTGGTYSTLKVQPAELEDSGVYFCASSRKPPNTGELFFGEGSRLTVL.